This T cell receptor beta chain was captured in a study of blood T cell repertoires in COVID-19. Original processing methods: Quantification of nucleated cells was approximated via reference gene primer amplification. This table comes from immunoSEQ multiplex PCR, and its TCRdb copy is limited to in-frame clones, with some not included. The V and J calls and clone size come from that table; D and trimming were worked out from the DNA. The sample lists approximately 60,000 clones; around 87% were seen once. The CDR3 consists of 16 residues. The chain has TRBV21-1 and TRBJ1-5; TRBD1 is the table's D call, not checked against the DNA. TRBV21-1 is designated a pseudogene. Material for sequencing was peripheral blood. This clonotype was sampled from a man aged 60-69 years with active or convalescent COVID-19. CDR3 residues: CASSKAATSSNQPQHF. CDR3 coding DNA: TGTGCCAGCAGCAAAGCGGCAACAAGTAGCAATCAGCCCCAGCATTTT.